This T cell receptor (beta chain) stems from a study of blood T cell repertoires in COVID-19. Across the study: COVID-19 samples collected from the United States, Italy and Spain covered acute and convalescent phases. Sample material is recorded as cDNA or gDNA derived from T cells, B-cell-depleted T cells, or PBMCs.

V lost 0 bases, J lost 5 bases, and 11 bases stayed unmatched. CDR1 is SGDLS, CDR2 YYNGEE, per germline. The CDR3 runs 17 residues. Original processing methods: Estimation of nucleated cell counts relied on the amplification of reference gene primers. Clones were read by immunoSEQ multiplex PCR, and TCRdb kept only the in-frame ones, dropping some. V and J calls and clone size follow that table, whereas D and trimming were derived from the DNA. There are approximately 150,000 clones in the sample; roughly 89% occur only once, and roughly 4% lies in the top ten. This sequence originates from a woman aged 55 to 70 who had recovered from COVID-19. This chain links TRBV9 with TRBJ2-5; 9 positions match TRBD2. The specimen was peripheral blood. DNA for the CDR3: TGTGCCAGCAGCGTAGGGCTCGGTAGCGGGGGTCTGGAGACCCAGTACTTC. Its protein product is CASSVGLGSGGLETQYF.